The entry below describes one TCR beta chain. The antigen is undetermined. The ends lost 3 bases at V and 0 bases at J; junction bases unmatched: 4. This CDR3 has 17 amino acids. Germline CDR1 and CDR2: LGHDT and YNNKEL (reference sequence). Only in-frame clones appear in the TCRdb table, and some are missing; sequencing was by immunoSEQ multiplex PCR. This sample has about 110,000 clones; around nine tenths occur once, and the top ten carry 7% to 10%. The data are from a study of T cell responses to AZD1222 COVID-19 vaccine. Study-wide context: Pooled in the analysis were second doses at about 4 or about 12 weeks.

Study findings and constraints: A reported finding is that nearly half of spike-specific TCRs target unmutated variant regions. The peak T cell response came first, and repertoires were sampled only after it.

This receptor was taken from an adult in good health. The sequences come from peripheral blood, collected on day 0 of AZD1222 vaccination. The chain is built from TRBV3-1 (or the pseudogene TRBV3-2) and TRBJ2-1, with 11 positions matching TRBD2. The CDR3 DNA sequence: TGTGCCAGCAGCCACTCTAGCGGGGGGAGCTCCTACAATGAGCAGTTCTTC. It specifies CASSHSSGGSSYNEQFF.